Below are 5 T cell receptor beta chains sequenced from a single sample in a study of early T cells in non-severe SARS-CoV-2 infection. TCRdb ran MiXCR on the 5' RACE reads and lists one entry per CDR3 protein. The sample consists of roughly 45,000 distinct CDR3 sequences, roughly 4% of them appearing once. The specimen sequenced was whole blood. These receptors were obtained from an adult who was a healthcare worker with PCR-confirmed SARS-CoV-2 infection or an uninfected control (not recorded which).

There are a few counts of this clonotype. The chain joins TRBV20-1 to TRBJ1-1; 7 bases are shared with TRBD1. V lost 0 bases and J lost 1; bases outside the gene matches: 2. Per the germline V gene, CDR1 is DFQATT and CDR2 is SNEGSKA (reference sequence). The CDR3 spans 14 residues. The CDR3 DNA sequence: TGCAGTGCTAGAGATCCAGGGGGGAACACTGAAGCTTTCTTT. Translated: CSARDPGGNTEAFF.

This clonotype was seen repeatedly, ten times or more. This chain connects TRBV3-1 to TRBJ1-1; 8 bases are a match to TRBD1. CDR1 and CDR2 (germline): LGHDT, YNNKEL (reference sequence). With V trimmed by 7 bases and J by 3 bases, 7 bases remained unmatched. The CDR3 spans 14 residues. CDR3 in amino acids: CASTAGQGHTEAFF. CDR3 nucleotide sequence: TGTGCCAGCACCGCAGGACAGGGCCACACTGAAGCTTTCTTT.

This sequence joins TRBV5-1 and TRBJ2-1; possibly TRBD2 for D (6 bases). CDR1 is SGHRS and CDR2 is YFSETQ in the germline V gene. The CDR3 has 15 residues. Trimming removed 0 bases from V and 3 bases from J, with 10 bases in between. The CDR3 DNA follows: TGCGCCAGCAGCTTGGAACTAGCTAGCTACAATGAGCAGTTCTTC. Translating gives CASSLELASYNEQFF.

Many counts were recorded for this clonotype. The chain combines TRBV19 with TRBJ2-1, with TRBD1 matching 8 bases. Germline CDR1 and CDR2: LNHDA and SQIVND (reference sequence). J gave up 2 bases and V 5 bases, and 5 bases lay outside the gene matches. The CDR3 is made up of 15 amino acids. The CDR3 sequence is CASSPKQGAYNEQFF. CDR3 bases: TGTGCCAGTAGTCCTAAACAGGGGGCCTACAATGAGCAGTTCTTC.

This clonotype was picked up many times. The V call is TRBV19, the J call TRBJ2-4; possibly TRBD1 for D (6 bases). Between the trimmed V and J ends, which lost 9 bases and 5 bases, there was a span of 11 bases. CDR1 and CDR2 (germline): LNHDA, SQIVND (reference sequence). The CDR3 covers 12 residues. DNA for the CDR3: TGTGCCAGCCGCAGGGGCCAAAACATTCAGTACTTC. This codes for CASRRGQNIQYF. Full variable domain (remainder filled in from reference TRBV19 and TRBJ2-4): DGGITQSPKYLFRKEGQNVTLSCEQNLNHDAMYWYRQDPGQGLRLIYYSQIVNDFQKGDIAEGYSVSREKKESFPLTVTSAQKNPTAFYLCASRRGQNIQYFGAGTRLSVL.